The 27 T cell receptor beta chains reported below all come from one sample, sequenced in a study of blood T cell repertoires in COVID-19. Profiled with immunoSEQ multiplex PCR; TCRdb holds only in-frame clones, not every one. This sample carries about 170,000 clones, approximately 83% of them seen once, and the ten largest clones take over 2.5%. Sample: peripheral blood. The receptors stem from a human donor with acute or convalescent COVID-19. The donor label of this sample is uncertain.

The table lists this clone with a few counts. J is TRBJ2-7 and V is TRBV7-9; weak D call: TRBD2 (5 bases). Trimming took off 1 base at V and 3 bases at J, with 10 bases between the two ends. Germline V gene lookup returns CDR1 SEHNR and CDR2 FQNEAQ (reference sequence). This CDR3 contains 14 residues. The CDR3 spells CASSLDRGNYEQYF. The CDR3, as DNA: TGTGCCAGCAGCTTAGATCGGGGAAACTACGAGCAGTACTTC.

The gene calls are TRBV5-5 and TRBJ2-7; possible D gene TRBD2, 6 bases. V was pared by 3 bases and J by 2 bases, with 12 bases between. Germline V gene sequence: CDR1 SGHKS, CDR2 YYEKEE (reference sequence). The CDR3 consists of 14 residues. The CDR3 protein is CASSSFSGTYEQYF. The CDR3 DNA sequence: TGTGCCAGCAGCTCATTTAGCGGAACCTACGAGCAGTACTTC.

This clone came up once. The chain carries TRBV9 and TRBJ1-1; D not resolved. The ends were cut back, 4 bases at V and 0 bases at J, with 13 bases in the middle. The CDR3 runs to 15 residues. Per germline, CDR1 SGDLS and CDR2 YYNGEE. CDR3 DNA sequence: TGTGCCAGCAGCAATCGCGGTTCTTTGAACACTGAAGCTTTCTTT. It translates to CASSNRGSLNTEAFF. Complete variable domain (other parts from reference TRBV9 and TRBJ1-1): DSGVTQTPKHLITATGQRVTLRCSPRSGDLSVYWYQQSLDQGLQFLIQYYNGEERAKGNILERFSAQQFPDLHSELNLSSLELGDSALYFCASSNRGSLNTEAFFGQGTRLTVV.

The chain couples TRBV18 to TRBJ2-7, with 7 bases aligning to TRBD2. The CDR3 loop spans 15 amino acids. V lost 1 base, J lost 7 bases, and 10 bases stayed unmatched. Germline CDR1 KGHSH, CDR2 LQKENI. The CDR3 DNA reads TGTGCCAGCTCACCACTACTAGCGACCATTGCTGAGCAGTACTTC. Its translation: CASSPLLATIAEQYF.

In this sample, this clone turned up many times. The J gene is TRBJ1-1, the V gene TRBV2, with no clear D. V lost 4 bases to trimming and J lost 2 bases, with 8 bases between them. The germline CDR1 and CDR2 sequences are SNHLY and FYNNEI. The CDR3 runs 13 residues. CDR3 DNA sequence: TGTGCCAGCAGTGTAAGGAGTAACACTGAAGCTTTCTTT. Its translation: CASSVRSNTEAFF.

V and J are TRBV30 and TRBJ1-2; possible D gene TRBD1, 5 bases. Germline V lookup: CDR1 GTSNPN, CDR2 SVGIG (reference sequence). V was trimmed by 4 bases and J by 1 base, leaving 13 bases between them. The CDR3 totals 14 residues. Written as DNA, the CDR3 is TGTGCCTGGACCCCGGGACTACTTAACTATGGCTACACCTTC. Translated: CAWTPGLLNYGYTF.

CDR3 amino acids: CASSLGTGRPFF. The CDR3 nucleotides are TGTGCCAGCAGCTTAGGGACAGGGAGACCGTTCTTC. The J gene is TRBJ2-1, the V gene TRBV7-2; 8 nucleotides match TRBD1. The CDR3 runs 12 residues. V gave up 1 base and J gave up 15 bases; unmatched junction bases: 5. CDR1 and CDR2 from the germline V gene are SGHTA and FQGNSA. The full variable domain, with the rest looked up from reference TRBV7-2 and TRBJ2-1, is GAGVSQSPSNKVTEKGKDVELRCDPISGHTALYWYRQSLGQGLEFLIYFQGNSAPDKSGLPSDRFSAERTGGSVSTLTIQRTQQEDSAVYLCASSLGTGRPFFGPGTRLTVL.

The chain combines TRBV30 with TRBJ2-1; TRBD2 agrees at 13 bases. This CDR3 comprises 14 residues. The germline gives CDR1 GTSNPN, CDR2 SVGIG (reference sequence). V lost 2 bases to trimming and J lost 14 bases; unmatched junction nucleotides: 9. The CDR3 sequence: CAWSSTSGGAWKFF. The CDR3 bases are TGTGCCTGGAGTAGTACTAGCGGGGGGGCCTGGAAGTTCTTC.

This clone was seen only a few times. This chain's CDR3 is CASSWDRAQNSNQPQHF. The CDR3 DNA reads as TGTGCCAGCAGCTGGGACAGGGCTCAAAATAGCAATCAGCCCCAGCATTTT. This rearrangement joins TRBV7-8 to TRBJ1-5; 9 nucleotides line up with TRBD1. The germline gives CDR1 SGHVS, CDR2 FQNEAQ. V lost 4 bases to trimming and J lost 0 bases; unmatched junction nucleotides: 7. The CDR3 runs to 17 residues.

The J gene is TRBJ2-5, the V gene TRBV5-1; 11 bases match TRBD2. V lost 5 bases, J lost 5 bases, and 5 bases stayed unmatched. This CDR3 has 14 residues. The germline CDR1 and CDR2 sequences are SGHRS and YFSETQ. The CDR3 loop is CASSLIAGGETQYF. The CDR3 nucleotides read TGCGCCAGCAGTTTGATAGCGGGGGGGGAGACCCAGTACTTC.

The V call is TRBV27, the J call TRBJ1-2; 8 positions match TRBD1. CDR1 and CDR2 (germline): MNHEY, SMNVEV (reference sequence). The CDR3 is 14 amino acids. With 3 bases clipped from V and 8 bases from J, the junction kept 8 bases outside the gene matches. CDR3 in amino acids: CASSFSQGAFGYTF. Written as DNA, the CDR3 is TGTGCCAGCAGTTTCAGTCAGGGGGCCTTCGGCTACACCTTC.

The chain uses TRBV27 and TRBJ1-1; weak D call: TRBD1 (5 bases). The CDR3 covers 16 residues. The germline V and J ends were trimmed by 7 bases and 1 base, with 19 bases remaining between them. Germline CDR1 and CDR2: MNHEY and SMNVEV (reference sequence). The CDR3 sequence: CASTPLGQAENTEAFF. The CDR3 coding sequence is TGTGCCAGCACCCCCTTGGGGCAGGCTGAGAACACTGAAGCTTTCTTT.

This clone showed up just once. CDR3 nucleotide sequence: TGTGCCAGCTCACCAGAGGGGGCTGGGCTCGACCAGTACTTC. Protein: CASSPEGAGLDQYF. The rearrangement links TRBV18 to TRBJ2-5; 7 positions agree with TRBD1. This CDR3 is built from 14 residues. Trimming took 2 bases from V and 10 from J; bases not matched to a gene: 10. Germline assignment: CDR1 KGHSH and CDR2 LQKENI.

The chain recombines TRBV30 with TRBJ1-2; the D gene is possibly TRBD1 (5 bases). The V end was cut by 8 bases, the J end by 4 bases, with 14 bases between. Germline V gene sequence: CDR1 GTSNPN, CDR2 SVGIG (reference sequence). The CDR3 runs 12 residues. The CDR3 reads CAQKGRVYGYTF. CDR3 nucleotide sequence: TGTGCCCAGAAGGGCAGGGTCTATGGCTACACCTTC.

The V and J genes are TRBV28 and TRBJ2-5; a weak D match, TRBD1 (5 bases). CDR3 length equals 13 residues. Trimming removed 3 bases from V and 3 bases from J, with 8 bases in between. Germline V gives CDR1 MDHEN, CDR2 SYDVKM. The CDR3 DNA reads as TGTGCCAGCAGTTTTGGGGCCAAAGAGACCCAGTACTTC. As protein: CASSFGAKETQYF. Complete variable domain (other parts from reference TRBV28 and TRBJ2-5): DVKVTQSSRYLVKRTGEKVFLECVQDMDHENMFWYRQDPGLGLRLIYFSYDVKMKEKGDIPEGYSVSREKKERFSLILESASTNQTSMYLCASSFGAKETQYFGPGTRLLVL.

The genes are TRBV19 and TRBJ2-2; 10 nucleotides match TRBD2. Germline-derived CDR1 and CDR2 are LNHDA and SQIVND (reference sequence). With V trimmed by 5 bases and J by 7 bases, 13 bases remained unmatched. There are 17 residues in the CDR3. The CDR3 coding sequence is TGTGCCAGTAGTCCCCTGTGGAGCGGGAGGGCCGGCGGGGAGCTGTTTTTT. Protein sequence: CASSPLWSGRAGGELFF.

This CDR3 reads CASSLSLANEQFF. The CDR3, as DNA: TGTGCCAGCAGCTTGTCGCTAGCCAATGAGCAGTTCTTC. This chain joins TRBV11-2 and TRBJ2-1, with D tentatively TRBD2 (5 bases). V gave up 3 bases and J gave up 6 bases, with 9 bases separating them. This CDR3 has 13 amino acids. The germline V gene encodes CDR1 SGHAT and CDR2 FQNNGV. Combining the CDR3 with reference TRBV11-2 and TRBJ2-1 gives the whole variable domain EAGVAQSPRYKIIEKRQSVAFWCNPISGHATLYWYQQILGQGPKLLIQFQNNGVVDDSQLPKDRFSAERLKGVDSTLKIQPAKLEDSAVYLCASSLSLANEQFFGPGTRLTVL.

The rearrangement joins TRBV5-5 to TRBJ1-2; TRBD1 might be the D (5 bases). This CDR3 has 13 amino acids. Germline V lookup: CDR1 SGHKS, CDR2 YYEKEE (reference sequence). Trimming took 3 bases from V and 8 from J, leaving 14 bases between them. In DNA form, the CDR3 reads TGTGCCAGCAGCTCAGACAGTCCGAGGGGCTACACCTTC. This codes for CASSSDSPRGYTF.

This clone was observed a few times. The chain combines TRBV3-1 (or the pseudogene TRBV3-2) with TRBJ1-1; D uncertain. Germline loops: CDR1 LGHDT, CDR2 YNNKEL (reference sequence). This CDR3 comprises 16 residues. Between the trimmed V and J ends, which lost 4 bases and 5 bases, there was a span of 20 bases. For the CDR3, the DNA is TGTGCCAGCAGCCCCCCCGGTCTGGGCAAGGCTACTGAAGCTTTCTTT. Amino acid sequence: CASSPPGLGKATEAFF.

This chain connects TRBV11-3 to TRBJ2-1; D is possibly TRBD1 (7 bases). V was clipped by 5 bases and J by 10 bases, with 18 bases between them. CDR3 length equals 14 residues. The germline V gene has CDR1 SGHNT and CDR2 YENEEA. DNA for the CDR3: TGTGCCAGCAGCCCAGGGGGACTGGCGCAGGAGCAGTTCTTC. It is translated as CASSPGGLAQEQFF.

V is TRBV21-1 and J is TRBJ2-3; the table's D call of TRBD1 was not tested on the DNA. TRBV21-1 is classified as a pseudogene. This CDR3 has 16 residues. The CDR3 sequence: CASSTRDRLPPDTQYF. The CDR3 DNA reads TGTGCCAGCAGCACTCGGGACAGGCTGCCACCAGATACGCAGTATTTT.

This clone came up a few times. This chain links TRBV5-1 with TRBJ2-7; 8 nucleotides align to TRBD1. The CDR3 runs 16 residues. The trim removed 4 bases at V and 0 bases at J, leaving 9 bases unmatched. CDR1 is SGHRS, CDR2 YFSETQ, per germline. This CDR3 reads CASSADRGPSSYEQYF. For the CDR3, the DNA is TGCGCCAGCAGCGCCGACAGGGGCCCTAGCTCCTACGAGCAGTACTTC.

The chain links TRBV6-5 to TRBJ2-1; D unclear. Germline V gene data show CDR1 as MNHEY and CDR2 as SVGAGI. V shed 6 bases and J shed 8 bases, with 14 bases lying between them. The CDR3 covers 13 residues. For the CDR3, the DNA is TGTGCCAGCAGCACCAGACGAAGCGATGAGCAGTTCTTC. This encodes CASSTRRSDEQFF.

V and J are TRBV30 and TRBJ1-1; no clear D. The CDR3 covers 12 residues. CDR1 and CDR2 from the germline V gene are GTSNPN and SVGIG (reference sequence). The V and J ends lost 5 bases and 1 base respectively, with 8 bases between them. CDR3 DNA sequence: TGTGCCTGGGCTTTCTGGAACACTGAAGCTTTCTTT. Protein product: CAWAFWNTEAFF. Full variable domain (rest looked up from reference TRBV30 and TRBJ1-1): SQTIHQWPATLVQPVGSPLSLECTVEGTSNPNLYWYRQAAGRGLQLLFYSVGIGQISSEVPQNLSASRPQDRQFILSSKKLLLSDSGFYLCAWAFWNTEAFFGQGTRLTVV.

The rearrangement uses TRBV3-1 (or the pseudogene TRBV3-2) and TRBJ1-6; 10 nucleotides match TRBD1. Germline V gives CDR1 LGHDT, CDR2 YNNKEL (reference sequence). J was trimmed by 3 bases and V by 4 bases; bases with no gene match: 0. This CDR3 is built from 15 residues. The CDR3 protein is CASSRDRGYNSPLHF. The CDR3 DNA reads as TGTGCCAGCAGCCGGGACAGGGGCTATAATTCACCCCTCCACTTT.

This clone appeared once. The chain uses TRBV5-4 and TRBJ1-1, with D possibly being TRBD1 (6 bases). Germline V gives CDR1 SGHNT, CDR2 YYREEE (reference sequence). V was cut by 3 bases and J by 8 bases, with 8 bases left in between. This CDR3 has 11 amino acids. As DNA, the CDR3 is TGTGCCAGCAGCTCTGGACAGGAAGCTTTCTTT. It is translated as CASSSGQEAFF.

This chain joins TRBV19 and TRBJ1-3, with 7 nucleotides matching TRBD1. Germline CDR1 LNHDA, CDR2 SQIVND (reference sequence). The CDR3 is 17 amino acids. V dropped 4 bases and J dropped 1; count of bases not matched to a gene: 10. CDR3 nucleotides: TGTGCCAGTAGTACGCCCGGGACAGCCTTTTCTGGAAACACCATATATTTT. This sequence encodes CASSTPGTAFSGNTIYF.